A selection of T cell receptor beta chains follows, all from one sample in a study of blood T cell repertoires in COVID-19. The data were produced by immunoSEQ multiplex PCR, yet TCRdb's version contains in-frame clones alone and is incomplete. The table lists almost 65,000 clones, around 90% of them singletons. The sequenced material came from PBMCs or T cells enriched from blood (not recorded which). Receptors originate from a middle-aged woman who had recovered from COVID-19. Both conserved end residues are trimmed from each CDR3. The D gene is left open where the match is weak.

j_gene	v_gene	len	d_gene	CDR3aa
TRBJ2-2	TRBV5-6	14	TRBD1	ASSFGVGQGTGELF
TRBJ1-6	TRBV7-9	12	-	ASSPITENSPLH
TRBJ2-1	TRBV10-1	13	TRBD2	ASSDSGGAWNEQF
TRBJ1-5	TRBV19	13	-	ASSIDRGSNQPQH
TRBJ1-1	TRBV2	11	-	ASRQSMNTEAF
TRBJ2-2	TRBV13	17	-	ASSLGKQLDPTGAGELF
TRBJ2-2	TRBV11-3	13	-	ASSLDGVDTGELF
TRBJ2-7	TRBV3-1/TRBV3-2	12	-	ASSQQGPSYEQY
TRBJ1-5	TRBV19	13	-	ASSTPGYSNQPQH
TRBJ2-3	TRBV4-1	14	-	ASSQDPTASTDTQY
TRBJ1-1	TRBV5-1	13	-	ASSPRPTGNTEAF
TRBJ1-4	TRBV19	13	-	ASSWNRETHEKLF
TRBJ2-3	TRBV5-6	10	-	ASSEGGVTQY
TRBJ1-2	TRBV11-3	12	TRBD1	ASNQGQGNYGYT
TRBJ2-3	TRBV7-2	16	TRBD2	ASSLGLAGRPGTDTQY
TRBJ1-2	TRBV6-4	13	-	ASSEGVMDNYGYT
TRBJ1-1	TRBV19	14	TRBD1	ASSMGTGTENTEAF
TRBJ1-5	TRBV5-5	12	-	ASSLGGGFQPQH
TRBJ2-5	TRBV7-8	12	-	ASSRRTAQETQY
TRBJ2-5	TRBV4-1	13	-	ASSSGHATQETQY
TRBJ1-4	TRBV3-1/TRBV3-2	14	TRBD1	ASSLQAGTGLEKLF
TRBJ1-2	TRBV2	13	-	ASSEARGSMAGYT
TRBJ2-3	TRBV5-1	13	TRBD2	ASVAGGTFADTQY
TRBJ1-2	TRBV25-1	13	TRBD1	ASSDRGPVEYGYT
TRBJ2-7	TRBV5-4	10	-	ASSFRGYEQY
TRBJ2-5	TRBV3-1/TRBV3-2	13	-	ASSQVKMGTSTQY
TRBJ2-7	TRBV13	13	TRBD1	ASSKDRRSSYEQY
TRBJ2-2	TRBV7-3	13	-	ASSLGLGNTGELF